This T cell receptor beta chain was identified during a study of blood T cell repertoires in COVID-19. In the study overall: Spain, Italy and the United States supplied samples that represented acute and convalescent COVID-19. PBMCs, B-cell-depleted T cells, or T cells were the source of the cDNA or gDNA that made up the material.

As processed by the authors: Estimation of nucleated cell counts was performed using reference gene primer amplification. Generated by immunoSEQ multiplex PCR, the TCRdb table keeps only in-frame clones and is missing some. The V and J calls and clone size were taken over from that table, and D and trimming were inferred from the DNA. The sample lists about 32,000 clones, around 90% occurring once. Losses at the gene ends were 3 bases for V and 4 bases for J; bases not matched to a gene: 2. Germline CDR1 and CDR2: SEHNR and FQNEAQ (reference sequence). This CDR3 has 13 residues. The source material was peripheral blood. The gene calls are TRBV7-9 and TRBJ1-2, with 7 bases identical to TRBD1. The sequence was collected from a man in his fifties with active or convalescent COVID-19. CDR3 sequence reads: CASSFGTVYGYTF. Here the CDR3 DNA reads TGTGCCAGCAGCTTCGGGACAGTCTATGGCTACACCTTC. Together with reference TRBV7-9 and TRBJ1-2, the CDR3 gives the full variable domain: DTGVSQNPRHKITKRGQNVTFRCDPISEHNRLYWYRQTLGQGPEFLTYFQNEAQLEKSRLLSDRFSAERPKGSFSTLEIQRTEQGDSAMYLCASSFGTVYGYTFGSGTRLTVV.